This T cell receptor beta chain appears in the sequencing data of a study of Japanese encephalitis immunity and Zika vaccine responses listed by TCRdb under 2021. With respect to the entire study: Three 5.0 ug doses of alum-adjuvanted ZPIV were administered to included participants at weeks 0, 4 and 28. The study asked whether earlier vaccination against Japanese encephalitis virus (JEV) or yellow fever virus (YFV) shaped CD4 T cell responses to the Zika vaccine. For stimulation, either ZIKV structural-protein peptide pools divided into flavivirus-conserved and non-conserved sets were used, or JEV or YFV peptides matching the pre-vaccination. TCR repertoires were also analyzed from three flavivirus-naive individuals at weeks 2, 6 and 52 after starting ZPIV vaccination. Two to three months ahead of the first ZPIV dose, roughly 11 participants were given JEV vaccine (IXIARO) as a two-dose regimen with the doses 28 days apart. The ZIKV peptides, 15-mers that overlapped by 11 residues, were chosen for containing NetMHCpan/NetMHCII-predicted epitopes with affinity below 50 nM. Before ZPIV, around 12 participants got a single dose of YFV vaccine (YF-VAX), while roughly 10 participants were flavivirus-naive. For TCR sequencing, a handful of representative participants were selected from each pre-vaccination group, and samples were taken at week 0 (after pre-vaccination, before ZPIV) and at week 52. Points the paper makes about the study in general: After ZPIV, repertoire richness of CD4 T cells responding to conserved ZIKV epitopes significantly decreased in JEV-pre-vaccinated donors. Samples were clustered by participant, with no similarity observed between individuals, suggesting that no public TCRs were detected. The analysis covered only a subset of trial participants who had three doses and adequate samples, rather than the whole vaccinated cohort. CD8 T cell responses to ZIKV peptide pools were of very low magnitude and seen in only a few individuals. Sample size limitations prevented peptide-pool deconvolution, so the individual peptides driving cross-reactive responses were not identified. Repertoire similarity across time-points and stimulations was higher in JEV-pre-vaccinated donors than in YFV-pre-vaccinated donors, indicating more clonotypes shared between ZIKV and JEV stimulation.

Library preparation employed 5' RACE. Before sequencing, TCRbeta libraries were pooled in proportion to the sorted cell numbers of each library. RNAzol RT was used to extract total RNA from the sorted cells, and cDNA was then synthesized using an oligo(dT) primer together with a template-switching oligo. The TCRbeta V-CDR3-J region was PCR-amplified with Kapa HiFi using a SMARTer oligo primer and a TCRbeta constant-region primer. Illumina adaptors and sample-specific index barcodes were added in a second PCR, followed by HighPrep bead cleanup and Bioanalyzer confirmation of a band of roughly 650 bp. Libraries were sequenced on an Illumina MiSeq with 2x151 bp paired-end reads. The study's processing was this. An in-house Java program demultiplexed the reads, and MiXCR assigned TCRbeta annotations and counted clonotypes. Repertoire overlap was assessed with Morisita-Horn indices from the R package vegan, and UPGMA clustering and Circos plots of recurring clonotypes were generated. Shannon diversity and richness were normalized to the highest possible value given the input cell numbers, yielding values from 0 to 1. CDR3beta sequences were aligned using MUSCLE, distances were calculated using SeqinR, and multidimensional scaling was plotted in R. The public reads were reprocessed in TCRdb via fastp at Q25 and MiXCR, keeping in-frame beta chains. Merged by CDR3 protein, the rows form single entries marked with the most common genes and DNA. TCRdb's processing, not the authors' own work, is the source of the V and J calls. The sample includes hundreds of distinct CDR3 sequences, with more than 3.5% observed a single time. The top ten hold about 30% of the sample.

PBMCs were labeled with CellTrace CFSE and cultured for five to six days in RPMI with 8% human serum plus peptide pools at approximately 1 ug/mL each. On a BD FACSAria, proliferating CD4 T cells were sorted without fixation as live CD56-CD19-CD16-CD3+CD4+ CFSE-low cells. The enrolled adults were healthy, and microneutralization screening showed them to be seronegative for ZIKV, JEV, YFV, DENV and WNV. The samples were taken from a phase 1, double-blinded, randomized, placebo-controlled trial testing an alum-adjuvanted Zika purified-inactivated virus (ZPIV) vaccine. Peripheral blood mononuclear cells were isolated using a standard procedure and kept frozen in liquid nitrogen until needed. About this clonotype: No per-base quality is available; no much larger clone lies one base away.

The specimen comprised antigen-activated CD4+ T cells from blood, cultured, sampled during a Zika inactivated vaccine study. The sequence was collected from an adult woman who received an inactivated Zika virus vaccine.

The DNA sequence is as follows: TGTGCCAGCAGCCCCCCAGGGGGCCGCCGCCGGACAGATACGCAGTATTTT. The resulting protein is CASSPPGGRRRTDTQYF. The chain was built from TRBV3-1 and TRBJ2-3, and 8 junction bases match TRBD1. The CDR3 contains 17 residues, cysteine and phenylalanine counted. Only the CDR3 DNA is retained, 51 bases long and in frame from the first base. Trimmed from V: 4 bases; trimmed from J: 3 bases; junction bases lacking a gene match: 12. Via the germline V gene (reference sequence), CDR1 is LGHDT and CDR2 YNNKEL.